This passage covers 14 T cell receptor beta chains from one sample sequenced in a study of regulatory T cells in long-lasting Graves disease. Assembly of TCR beta libraries relied on iRepertoire HTBI primers together with Arm-PCR of CDR3 regions. TCRdb reanalysed the multiplex PCR reads using MiXCR and keeps one entry per CDR3 protein. The repertoire holds approximately 470,000 distinct CDR3 sequences, with around 21% as singletons. The time point: persistent/refractory GD, antithyroid drugs over 5 years with positive TRAb. Following extraction of RNA from PBMCs, that RNA was used to make the TCR library. The specimen comprised peripheral blood mononuclear cells (PBMCs), sampled when the disease was refractory, from a patient treated with antithyroid drugs. The receptors derive from a female donor with Graves disease.

The chain joins TRBV5-5 to TRBJ1-1; 9 bases line up with TRBD1. Losses at the gene ends were 4 bases for V and 5 bases for J; bases not matched to a gene: 9. Germline V CDR1 and CDR2: SGHKS, YYEKEE (reference sequence). This CDR3 contains 15 residues. The CDR3, as DNA: TGTGCCAGCAGCGAAGCCGGGACAGGGCGGACTGAAGCTTTCTTT. Translation: CASSEAGTGRTEAFF.

This clonotype was counted between two and nine times. This chain uses TRBV20-1 with TRBJ1-1; D is unresolved. The germline V and J ends were trimmed by 3 bases and 4 bases, with 9 bases remaining between them. This CDR3 is built from 12 residues. Looked up from germline, CDR1 is DFQATT and CDR2 is SNEGSKA (reference sequence). CDR3 in DNA: TGCAGTGCTAGGGACCCCTCCACTGAAGCTTTCTTT. This sequence encodes CSARDPSTEAFF.

V gene TRBV5-4 combines with J gene TRBJ2-3; 12 positions match TRBD2. Germline values: CDR1 SGHNT, CDR2 YYREEE (reference sequence). The CDR3 totals 17 residues. J gave up 0 bases and V 5 bases, and 7 bases lay outside the gene matches. The CDR3 here is CASRPGTSGFSTDTQYF. The CDR3 coding sequence is TGTGCCAGCAGGCCCGGGACTAGCGGGTTTAGCACAGATACGCAGTATTTT.

In the case of this clonotype: One end of the junction varies from germline; a read error may be responsible. This chain links TRBV11-1 with TRBJ2-7; the D is unclear. Germline-derived CDR1 and CDR2 are SGHAT and FQDESV (reference sequence). This CDR3 contains 12 residues. DNA of the CDR3: TGTGTCAGCAGCCTCGAACCTTACGAGCAGTACTTC. Residues: CVSSLEPYEQYF.

This clonotype was seen many times. The V gene is TRBV2, the J gene TRBJ1-5; D gene unclear. The germline gives CDR1 SNHLY, CDR2 FYNNEI. This CDR3 region has 14 residues. The V end lost 4 bases, the J end lost 2 bases, and 9 bases lay between the germline ends. CDR3 bases: TGTGCCAGCAGTGCTGGAGGGCGCAATCAGCCCCAGCATTTT. Translated: CASSAGGRNQPQHF.

This chain connects TRBV29-1 to TRBJ1-1; D perhaps matches TRBD1 (5 bases). The CDR3 totals 16 residues. The ends were cut back, 7 bases at V and 3 bases at J, with 24 bases in the middle. From germline, CDR1 is SQVTM and CDR2 ANQGSEA. The CDR3 region has the DNA TGCAGCGCTGCTTTCGGGTCGGGGAGGGGTGACACTGAAGCTTTCTTT. It specifies CSAAFGSGRGDTEAFF.

The chain joins TRBV6-1 to TRBJ1-5, with a possible D match to TRBD1 (6 bases). V was cut by 5 bases and J by 5 bases, with 13 bases left in between. The germline V gene encodes CDR1 MNHNS and CDR2 SASEGT. The CDR3 is 14 amino acids. The CDR3 loop reads CASSLTGLHQPQHF. The CDR3 DNA sequence: TGTGCCAGCAGTCTCACAGGGCTGCATCAGCCCCAGCATTTT.

This clonotype was detected only a few times. The chain couples TRBV20-1 to TRBJ2-7, with D possibly being TRBD1 or TRBD2 (5 bases each). Germline V gives CDR1 DFQATT, CDR2 SNEGSKA (reference sequence). The germline V and J ends were trimmed by 0 bases and 2 bases, with 20 bases remaining between them. The CDR3 loop spans 17 amino acids. This chain's CDR3 is CSARDGTWTGETYEQYF. The CDR3 nucleotides are TGCAGTGCTAGAGACGGGACGTGGACGGGCGAAACCTACGAGCAGTACTTC.

In its sample, this clonotype was seen many times. This chain links TRBV12-3 or TRBV12-4 with TRBJ2-2; unclear D gene. CDR3 length equals 13 residues. The V end lost 8 bases, the J end lost 2 bases, and 9 bases lay between the germline ends. CDR3 residues: CASRVFNTGELFF. In DNA, the CDR3 is TGTGCCAGCCGGGTTTTTAACACCGGGGAGCTGTTTTTT.

V is TRBV18 and J is TRBJ2-5, with D perhaps TRBD2 (5 bases). CDR1 is KGHSH and CDR2 is LQKENI in the germline V gene. The V end was cut by 6 bases, the J end by 0 bases, with 17 bases between. The CDR3 has 16 residues. As DNA, the CDR3 is TGTGCCAGCTCCCCAGTCAGCGGAACCTACCAAGAGACCCAGTACTTC. It yields the protein CASSPVSGTYQETQYF.

This clonotype came up a few times. V is TRBV4-3 and J is TRBJ1-1; D is unresolved. This CDR3 region has 15 residues. V was clipped by 0 bases and J by 0 bases, with 8 bases between them. CDR1 and CDR2 (germline): LGHNA, YSLEER. CDR3 nucleotide sequence: TGCGCCAGCAGCCAAGATAGTGTTATGAACACTGAAGCTTTCTTT. This translates into CASSQDSVMNTEAFF.

This clonotype was found many times. The J gene is TRBJ1-2, the V gene TRBV12-3 or TRBV12-4, with 8 nucleotides matching TRBD1. V was clipped by 5 bases and J by 3 bases; unmatched bases: 8. The CDR3 spans 15 residues. CDR3 protein: CASSPSDRVDYGYTF. The CDR3 DNA reads as TGTGCCAGCAGTCCTTCGGACAGGGTGGACTATGGCTACACCTTC.

There are many counts of this clonotype. This rearrangement joins TRBV2 to TRBJ1-6; possible D gene TRBD1, 6 bases. CDR1 is SNHLY and CDR2 is FYNNEI in the germline V gene. The CDR3 is 14 residues long. The V gene lost 2 bases and the J gene lost 8 bases, with 10 bases spanning the gap. The CDR3 nucleotides are TGTGCCAGCAGTGAATGGGGGCCGGATTCACCCCTCCACTTT. Translating it yields CASSEWGPDSPLHF.

With regard to this clonotype: This clone may be a read error of a much larger clone one base away. V usage is TRBV6-5 and J usage is TRBJ2-2, with TRBD2 matching 12 bases. The CDR3 runs 16 residues. The germline V gene has CDR1 MNHEY and CDR2 SVGAGI. The J segment lost 7 bases and the V segment lost 6 bases, leaving 9 bases of the junction unmatched. This CDR3 is CASRYLAGGLIGELFF. In DNA form, the CDR3 reads TGTGCCAGCAGATACCTAGCGGGAGGGCTAATCGGGGAGCTGTTTTTT.